Below are 19 T cell receptor beta chains sequenced from a single sample in a study of T cell repertoires in cytomegalovirus infection. MiXCR, run by TCRdb on the reads, gives a single entry per CDR3 protein. The repertoire includes 250,000 to 300,000 distinct CDR3 sequences, roughly an eighth of them detected once, and about 8.7% sits in the top ten. Sequenced input: PBMCs. Receptor source: a human donor in good health (CMV status not recorded). Some clones in this sample may be carry-over from other donors' samples.

This clonotype was recorded many times. The rearrangement links TRBV7-2 to TRBJ2-7; 9 bases are a match to TRBD1. This CDR3 has 14 residues. The J segment lost 0 bases and the V segment lost 5 bases, leaving 2 bases of the junction unmatched. Germline V gene lookup returns CDR1 SGHTA and CDR2 FQGNSA. For the CDR3, the DNA is TGTGCCAGCAGCCGGGACAGGGCCTCCTACGAGCAGTACTTC. It yields the protein CASSRDRASYEQYF.

The rearrangement uses TRBV19 and TRBJ1-6, with D unresolved. This CDR3 comprises 12 residues. CDR1 LNHDA and CDR2 SQIVND come from the germline V gene (reference sequence). Trimming left V 10 bases short and J 6 bases short, with 10 bases between. In nucleotides, the CDR3 is TGTGCCACCGCTAAGGGTAATTCACCCCTCCACTTT. Protein sequence: CATAKGNSPLHF.

This clonotype occurred a few times. The genes are TRBV20-1 and TRBJ1-2, with 7 bases identical to TRBD1. The CDR3 spans 12 residues. Losses at the gene ends were 7 bases for V and 8 bases for J; bases not matched to a gene: 10. Germline assignment: CDR1 DFQATT and CDR2 SNEGSKA (reference sequence). CDR3 sequence (DNA): TGCAGTGTTAGGACAGGCCCCTGGGGCTACACCTTC. This encodes CSVRTGPWGYTF.

This sequence joins TRBV25-1 and TRBJ1-4; the match to TRBD1 covers 10 bases. This CDR3 contains 15 residues. After removal of 4 bases from V and 5 bases from J, the junction contained 4 bases not matched to a gene. In germline, CDR1 is MGHDK, CDR2 SYGVNS. The CDR3 sequence: CASSAGQGDNEKLFF. The DNA of the CDR3 is TGTGCCAGCAGTGCCGGACAGGGGGACAATGAAAAACTGTTTTTT. The entire variable domain, with the rest obtained from reference TRBV25-1 and TRBJ1-4, is as follows: EADIYQTPRYLVIGTGKKITLECSQTMGHDKMYWYQQDPGMELHLIHYSYGVNSTEKGDLSSESTVSRIRTEHFPLTLESARPSHTSQYLCASSAGQGDNEKLFFGSGTQLSVL.

J is TRBJ1-5 and V is TRBV6-5; a possible D gene is TRBD1 (5 bases). Germline CDR1 MNHEY, CDR2 SVGAGI. The CDR3 consists of 14 residues. The germline V and J ends were trimmed by 7 bases and 2 bases, with 12 bases remaining between them. The CDR3 loop reads CASTDSRGNQPQHF. In DNA form, the CDR3 reads TGTGCCAGCACAGACAGCCGGGGCAATCAGCCCCAGCATTTT.

The J gene is TRBJ2-1, the V gene TRBV19; 15 nucleotides agree with TRBD2. The germline V gene encodes CDR1 LNHDA and CDR2 SQIVND (reference sequence). V shed 5 bases, J shed 5 bases, and the junction held 7 bases outside the gene matches. CDR3 length: 17 amino acids. The CDR3 loop is CASSDGGLAGGNNEQFF. CDR3 sequence (DNA): TGTGCCAGTAGTGACGGGGGACTAGCGGGGGGTAACAATGAGCAGTTCTTC.

This clonotype was counted a few times. The chain joins TRBV11-1 to TRBJ1-1; D remains unclear. This CDR3 is built from 13 residues. Trimming pared 2 bases from V and 5 bases from J, leaving 9 bases between. The germline gives CDR1 SGHAT, CDR2 FQDESV (reference sequence). DNA of the CDR3: TGTGCCAGCAGCTTACCAGGAGGGACTGAAGCTTTCTTT. Amino acids: CASSLPGGTEAFF.

The rearrangement uses TRBV2 and TRBJ2-6, with D unclear. The CDR3 runs 17 residues. Per germline, CDR1 SNHLY and CDR2 FYNNEI. Trimming took off 6 bases at V and 2 bases at J, with 17 bases between the two ends. CDR3 coding DNA: TGTGCCAGCAGCCTCAGACTCGTACAACCTGGGGCCAACGTCCTGACTTTC. Protein sequence: CASSLRLVQPGANVLTF.

This clonotype was observed once. V usage is TRBV6-6 and J usage is TRBJ2-7; 11 positions agree with TRBD2. Germline CDR1 MNHNY, CDR2 SVGAGI (reference sequence). The CDR3 totals 14 residues. V lost 8 bases and J lost 7; bases outside the gene matches: 10. The CDR3 region is CASGIAGGPKEQYF. The DNA for the CDR3 is TGTGCCAGCGGTATAGCGGGGGGGCCGAAGGAGCAGTACTTC.

There are many counts of this clonotype. The rearrangement links TRBV11-2 to TRBJ2-2; tentative D call: TRBD2 (5 bases). The CDR3 contains 14 residues. The germline V gene has CDR1 SGHAT and CDR2 FQNNGV. With 4 bases removed from V and 2 bases from J, the gap between germline ends came to 8 bases. CDR3 bases: TGTGCCAGCAGCTGGGGAGCAAACACCGGGGAGCTGTTTTTT. Its protein product is CASSWGANTGELFF.

This chain joins TRBV6-5 and TRBJ2-3; 11 nucleotides align to TRBD1. Germline assignment: CDR1 MNHEY and CDR2 SVGAGI. The CDR3 covers 17 residues. Trimming took 1 base from V and 3 from J; bases not matched to a gene: 6. In DNA form, the CDR3 reads TGTGCCAGCAGTTACTTCGGACAGGGGGCCGTTACAGATACGCAGTATTTT. The encoded protein is CASSYFGQGAVTDTQYF.

This clonotype was counted at least ten times. In DNA form, the CDR3 reads TGTGCCAGCAGCTTCCCCGGGAGTATTAAGGATACGCAGTATTTT. This translates into CASSFPGSIKDTQYF. V is TRBV7-2 and J is TRBJ2-3; tentatively, D is TRBD2 (6 bases). Germline CDR1 is SGHTA and CDR2 is FQGNSA. CDR3 length equals 15 residues. V was pared by 3 bases and J by 6 bases, with 16 bases between.

The chain links TRBV9 to TRBJ2-1; D unclear. The V gene's germline CDR1 is SGDLS and CDR2 YYNGEE. The CDR3 totals 13 residues. The V gene lost 4 bases and the J gene lost 8 bases, with 13 bases spanning the gap. The CDR3 loop reads CASSPTLSHEQFF. The DNA for the CDR3 is TGTGCCAGCAGCCCGACCCTGTCGCATGAGCAGTTCTTC.

V gene TRBV15 combines with J gene TRBJ1-6; perhaps TRBD1 as D (6 bases). Trimming took 0 bases from V and 14 from J, leaving 26 bases between them. Germline assignment: CDR1 LNHNV and CDR2 YYDKDF (reference sequence). The CDR3 is 18 amino acids. The CDR3 here is CATSRDFFIRTDHGTLHF. CDR3 coding DNA: TGTGCCACCAGCAGAGATTTTTTTATTCGGACAGACCATGGGACCCTCCACTTT.

This sequence joins TRBV6-2 or TRBV6-3 and TRBJ2-1; TRBD2 agrees at 12 bases. CDR1 is MNHEY, CDR2 SVGEGT, per germline. V shed 8 bases, J shed 12 bases, and the junction held 8 bases outside the gene matches. The CDR3 length is 13 residues. The CDR3: CASLSSGGGGQFF. CDR3 bases: TGTGCCAGCTTATCTAGCGGGGGGGGAGGGCAGTTCTTC.

In its sample, this clonotype was seen a few times. The chain employs TRBV2 and TRBJ1-5; 9 positions agree with TRBD1. This CDR3 spans 14 amino acids. V gave up 8 bases and J gave up 1 base; unmatched junction bases: 3. CDR1 and CDR2 (germline): SNHLY, FYNNEI. CDR3 DNA: TGTGCCAGCCAAGACAGGGGGAGCAATCAGCCCCAGCATTTT. Translated, it gives CASQDRGSNQPQHF.

This clonotype showed up just a few times. V gene TRBV20-1 combines with J gene TRBJ1-2; 8 nucleotides agree with TRBD1. The J segment lost 0 bases and the V segment lost 0 bases, leaving 3 bases of the junction unmatched. CDR3 length: 15 residues. Germline CDR1 DFQATT, CDR2 SNEGSKA (reference sequence). DNA for the CDR3: TGCAGTGCTAGAGATGGGACAGGACCTAACTATGGCTACACCTTC. Residues: CSARDGTGPNYGYTF.

In this sample, this clonotype turned up a few times. The chain recombines TRBV20-1 with TRBJ1-4; D is unclear. The V end was cut by 0 bases, the J end by 3 bases, with 11 bases between. Germline loops: CDR1 DFQATT, CDR2 SNEGSKA (reference sequence). The CDR3 runs to 15 residues. The CDR3 DNA is TGCAGTGCTAGAGATTGGCGGCAGCCTAATGAAAAACTGTTTTTT. It specifies CSARDWRQPNEKLFF.

V gene TRBV18 combines with J gene TRBJ2-1, with D perhaps assigned TRBD1 or TRBD2 (6 bases each). V lost 4 bases and J 9 bases, leaving 16 bases between the germline ends. In germline, CDR1 is KGHSH, CDR2 LQKENI. This CDR3 spans 14 amino acids. The CDR3, as DNA: TGTGCCAGCTCACTCGACAGAGGGGGGAGTGAGCAGTTCTTC. This codes for CASSLDRGGSEQFF.